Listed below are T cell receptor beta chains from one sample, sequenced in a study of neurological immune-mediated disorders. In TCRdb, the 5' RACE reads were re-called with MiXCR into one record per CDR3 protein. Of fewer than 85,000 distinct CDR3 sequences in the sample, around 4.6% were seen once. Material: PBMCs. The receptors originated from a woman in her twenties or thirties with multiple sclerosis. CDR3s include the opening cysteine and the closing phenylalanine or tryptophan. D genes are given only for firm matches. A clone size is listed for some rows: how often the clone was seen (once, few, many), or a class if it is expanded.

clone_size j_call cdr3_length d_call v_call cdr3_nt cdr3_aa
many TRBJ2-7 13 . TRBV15 TGTGCCACCAGCCAGGGAAGCTCCTACGAGCAGTACTTC CATSQGSSYEQYF
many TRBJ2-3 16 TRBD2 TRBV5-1 TGCGCCAGCAGCTTAGCGGTAGCGGGAAACACAGATACGCAGTATTTT CASSLAVAGNTDTQYF
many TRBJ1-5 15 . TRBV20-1 TGCAGTGCCCTTTTCGGGACGGATAGCAATCAGCCCCAGCATTTT CSALFGTDSNQPQHF
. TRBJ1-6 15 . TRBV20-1 TGCAGTGCTTCTGTAGTTAGCTCCTATAATTCACCCCTCCACTTT CSASVVSSYNSPLHF
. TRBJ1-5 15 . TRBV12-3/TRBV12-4 . CASSFGQGSNKTQNF
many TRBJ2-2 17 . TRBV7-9 TGTGCCAGCAGCTTAAGTTCTGTGCTAGATCCCACCGGGGAGCTGTTTTTT CASSLSSVLDPTGELFF
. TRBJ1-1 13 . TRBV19 TGTGCCACGAGAGCGGGGTTGAACACTGAAGCTTTCTTT CATRAGLNTEAFF
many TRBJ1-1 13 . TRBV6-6 TGTGCCAGCAGTTTTGGGATGGAGACTGAAGCTTTCTTT CASSFGMETEAFF
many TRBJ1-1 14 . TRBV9 TGTGCCAGCAGCGCCGAAACGACAGCTACTGAAGCTTTCTTT CASSAETTATEAFF
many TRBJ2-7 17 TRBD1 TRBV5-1 TGCGCCAGCAGCCCAGTTCCCGGGACAGGGGGGCTCTACGAGCAGTACTTC CASSPVPGTGGLYEQYF
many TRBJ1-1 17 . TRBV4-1 TGCGCCAGCAGCCAAGAGGAGACGGGGCGGCTGAACACTGAAGCTTTCTTT CASSQEETGRLNTEAFF
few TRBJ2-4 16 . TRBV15 TGTGCCACCAGCAGAGATGTCGAGGTGTCCAAAAACATTCAGTACTTC CATSRDVEVSKNIQYF
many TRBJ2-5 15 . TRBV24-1 TGTGCCACCAGTGAAGTCAGGGTGGGATCAGAGACCCAGTACTTC CATSEVRVGSETQYF
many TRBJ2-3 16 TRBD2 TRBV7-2 TGTGCCAGCACCCCCTGGGGTAGCGGGAGACCAGATACGCAGTATTTT CASTPWGSGRPDTQYF
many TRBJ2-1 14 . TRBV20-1 TGCAGTGCTACTACAGGTCCCCCCTACAATGAGCAGTTCTTC CSATTGPPYNEQFF
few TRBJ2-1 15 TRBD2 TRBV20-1 TGCAGTGCTAGAGAGGGGCTAGCGGTAAACAATGAGCAGTTCTTC CSAREGLAVNNEQFF
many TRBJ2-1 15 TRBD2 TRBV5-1 TGCGCCAGCAGCTTGGGAGCGGGAGGGTACAATGAGCAGTTCTTC CASSLGAGGYNEQFF
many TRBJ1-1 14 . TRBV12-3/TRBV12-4 TGTGCCAGCAGTTTAGGGCTGGCCAACACTGAAGCTTTCTTT CASSLGLANTEAFF
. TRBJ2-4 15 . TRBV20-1 TGCAGTGCTAGAGCCGGACAACTAGCCAAAAACATTCAGTACTTC CSARAGQLAKNIQYF
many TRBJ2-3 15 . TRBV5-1 TGCGCCAGCAGCTTGAGGGGTCTCAGCACAGATACGCAGTATTTT CASSLRGLSTDTQYF
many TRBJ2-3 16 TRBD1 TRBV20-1 TGCAGTGCTACCAACAGGGGGTTATGGAGCACAGATACGCAGTATTTT CSATNRGLWSTDTQYF
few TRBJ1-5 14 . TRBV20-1 TGCAGTGCTAGAGAACGGGTCCTAGATCAGCCCCAGCATTTT CSARERVLDQPQHF
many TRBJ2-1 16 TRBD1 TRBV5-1 TGCGCCAGCAGCTTTGACCCTACAGGGGGCTGGGATGAGCAGTTCTTC CASSFDPTGGWDEQFF
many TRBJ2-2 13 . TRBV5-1 TGCGCCAGCAGCCGGACATACTCCGGGGAGCTGTTTTTT CASSRTYSGELFF
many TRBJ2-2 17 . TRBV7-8 TGTGCCAGCAGCTTCCTGGTCAACCCACAGGCCCCCGGGGAGCTGTTTTTT CASSFLVNPQAPGELFF
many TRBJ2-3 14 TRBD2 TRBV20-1 TGCAGTGCTAGCTTACTAGCGGGCACAGATACGCAGTATTTT CSASLLAGTDTQYF